Listed here is a single T cell receptor (beta chain). The primer mix had 60 Vbeta and 13 Jbeta primers. TCRdb keeps only in-frame clones here, not all; method: immunoSEQ multiplex PCR. The table lists 95,000 to 120,000 clones, about four fifths of them singletons, with roughly 2.6% in the top ten. The source of the sample is a study of cytomegalovirus exposure and HLA in healthy donors. Germline V gene lookup returns CDR1 SGHDN and CDR2 FVKESK. The CDR3 has 12 residues. The V end lost 4 bases, the J end lost 6 bases, and 10 bases lay between the germline ends. The source is a woman aged 18-30 years in good health and CMV-seronegative. The sequencing sample was made of PBMCs. J is TRBJ2-7 and V is TRBV14; unclear D gene. CDR3 in DNA: TGTGCCAGCAGCCTCAGATGGGCCGAGCAGTACTTC. This gives the protein CASSLRWAEQYF.